These 8 T cell receptor beta chains share one sample of origin, sequenced in a study of CD8 T cells in ankylosing spondylitis. TCRdb processed the 5' RACE reads anew with MiXCR; each CDR3 protein has one entry. The data show about 130,000 distinct CDR3 sequences, about 6.7% seen once. Sequencing was performed on blood, either unsorted or a sorted T cell fraction (not recorded which). These receptors were taken from a female donor with ankylosing spondylitis or in good health (not recorded which).

This clonotype came up many times. The chain has TRBV4-1 and TRBJ2-2, with 8 bases aligning to TRBD1. After removal of 5 bases from V and 1 base from J, the junction contained 9 bases not matched to a gene. Germline-derived CDR1 and CDR2 are MGHRA and YSYEKL. The CDR3 is 17 residues long. The CDR3 region has the DNA TGCGCCAGCAGCAGAGACAGGGGCGCGGGGAACACCGGGGAGCTGTTTTTT. It is translated as CASSRDRGAGNTGELFF.

This clonotype was found many times. The chain combines TRBV20-1 with TRBJ2-2; D not resolved. The CDR3 has 11 amino acids. The V gene's germline CDR1 is DFQATT and CDR2 SNEGSKA (reference sequence). The V and J ends lost 5 bases and 7 bases respectively, with 8 bases between them. The CDR3 reads CSALAGGELFF. CDR3 in DNA: TGCAGTGCTTTAGCCGGCGGGGAGCTGTTTTTT.

This clonotype was found many times. The J gene is TRBJ2-1, the V gene TRBV4-1, with D unclear. Deletions cut 2 bases from V and 7 bases from J, with 12 bases between. Per the germline V gene, CDR1 is MGHRA and CDR2 is YSYEKL. CDR3 length: 14 residues. In nucleotides, the CDR3 is TGCGCCAGCAGCCAAAGGTCCCTGGGTAATGAGCAGTTCTTC. Its translation is CASSQRSLGNEQFF.

The chain uses TRBV6-2 or TRBV6-3 and TRBJ1-2; TRBD1 might be the D (6 bases). The CDR3 has 12 amino acids. CDR1 is MNHEY and CDR2 is SVGEGT in the germline V gene. V was cut by 8 bases and J by 6 bases, with 13 bases left in between. The CDR3: CASESGADGYTF. The CDR3 nucleotides are TGTGCCAGCGAGTCAGGGGCGGATGGCTACACCTTC.

The CDR3 reads CASSSGGWGTEAFF. The CDR3 DNA reads as TGTGCCAGCAGCTCCGGCGGTTGGGGCACTGAAGCTTTCTTT. The chain employs TRBV7-3 and TRBJ1-1; no reliable D call. V was clipped by 4 bases and J by 4 bases, with 13 bases between them. The CDR3 sequence is 14 residues long. The germline CDR1 and CDR2 sequences are SGHTA and FQGTGA. Complete variable domain (other parts from reference TRBV7-3 and TRBJ1-1): GAGVSQTPSNKVTEKGKYVELRCDPISGHTALYWYRQSLGQGPEFLIYFQGTGAADDSGLPNDRFFAVRPEGSVSTLKIQRTERGDSAVYLCASSSGGWGTEAFFGQGTRLTVV.

The gene calls are TRBV20-1 and TRBJ1-4, with D maybe TRBD1 (6 bases). This CDR3 has 14 residues. The germline CDR1 and CDR2 sequences are DFQATT and SNEGSKA (reference sequence). V was cut by 4 bases and J by 10 bases, with 19 bases left in between. The chain's CDR3 is CSATPGARSGKLFF. DNA of the CDR3: TGCAGTGCTACCCCGGGGGCCCGGAGCGGAAAACTGTTTTTT.

This clonotype has at least ten counts. V gene TRBV7-6 combines with J gene TRBJ1-4, with 7 positions matching TRBD1. After removal of 5 bases from V and 8 bases from J, the junction contained 8 bases not matched to a gene. CDR3 size: 14 residues. Germline CDR1 reads SGHVS; CDR2 reads FNYEAQ. In DNA form, the CDR3 reads TGTGCCAGCAGCACGGGAGGGGGCCGAGAAAAACTGTTTTTT. Protein product: CASSTGGGREKLFF.

This clonotype came up many times. The V call is TRBV25-1, the J call TRBJ2-7; 10 bases match TRBD1. The V segment lost 3 bases and the J segment 4 bases; nucleotides outside the gene matches: 12. The CDR3 covers 17 residues. The V gene's germline CDR1 is MGHDK and CDR2 SYGVNS. The CDR3 region has the DNA TGTGCCAGCAGTGATAGTGATTGGGACAGGGGTTTTTACGAGCAGTACTTC. It encodes CASSDSDWDRGFYEQYF.